Below, 14 T cell receptor beta chains from the same sample are listed, as sequenced in a study of TIL therapy for anti-PD-1-resistant metastatic lung cancer listed by TCRdb under 2021. Using bias-controlled multiplex PCR with the immunoSEQ v3 hsTCRB kit, the TCR beta CDR3 regions were amplified from genomic DNA. TCRdb took this table from immuneACCESS and kept in-frame rearrangements with V and J called. Such tables lack part of the clones; where checked against another copy, unresolved V genes explain under half of the gap, and the rest is unexplained. For this sample there are approximately 50,000 clones; 75% to 85% appear just once. Just under 3% of the sample comes from the top ten. This sample's time point label indicates: pre-treatment sample, taken before nivolumab and TIL therapy. The sequencing used blood, collected at baseline. Receptors originate from a person aged 25 to 79 with non-small cell lung cancer.

CDR3 protein: CASSQDWGRETQYF. The DNA for the CDR3 is TGCGCCAGCAGCCAAGATTGGGGGCGAGAGACCCAGTACTTC. The rearrangement joins TRBV4-1 to TRBJ2-5, with D maybe TRBD1 (6 bases). Germline V lookup: CDR1 MGHRA, CDR2 YSYEKL. CDR3 length: 14 residues. Trimming took off 0 bases at V and 4 bases at J, with 9 bases between the two ends.

There are a few counts of this clone. The chain has TRBV6-2 or TRBV6-3 and TRBJ1-2, with 7 bases lining up with TRBD1. The CDR3 totals 15 residues. Germline V CDR1 and CDR2: MNHEY, SVGEGT. V was pared by 6 bases and J by 4 bases, with 11 bases of the junction left unmatched. For the CDR3, the DNA is TGTGCCAGCAGCCCCGGGACAGCCGTCGGCTATGGCTACACCTTC. Protein sequence: CASSPGTAVGYGYTF.

This chain uses TRBV4-3 with TRBJ2-7, with TRBD2 as a possible D gene (7 bases). Per the germline V gene, CDR1 is LGHNA and CDR2 is YSLEER. V lost 0 bases to trimming and J lost 4 bases, with 28 bases between them. This CDR3 is built from 20 residues. The CDR3 sequence: CASSQERLKRGGTGGYEQYF. CDR3 DNA: TGCGCCAGCAGCCAAGAACGGCTCAAGCGCGGGGGCACTGGGGGTTACGAGCAGTACTTC.

This chain joins TRBV27 and TRBJ2-5; 7 bases agree with TRBD2. Germline loops: CDR1 MNHEY, CDR2 SMNVEV (reference sequence). There are 15 residues in the CDR3. The trim removed 2 bases at V and 0 bases at J, leaving 3 bases unmatched. CDR3 DNA: TGTGCCAGCAGTTTAGTGGGGGGGTACCAAGAGACCCAGTACTTC. Translated, it gives CASSLVGGYQETQYF.

The CDR3 region has the DNA TGTGCCAGCAGCCCGCGGACAGGGGACTATGGCTACACCTTC. Its translation: CASSPRTGDYGYTF. V is TRBV11-2 and J is TRBJ1-2; 9 bases line up with TRBD1. Trimming at V came to 5 bases and at J to 3 bases, leaving 4 bases not matched to a gene. The length of the CDR3 is 14 residues. Germline loops: CDR1 SGHAT, CDR2 FQNNGV.

This chain links TRBV13 with TRBJ1-5; D is undetermined. V gave up 4 bases and J gave up 13 bases, with 17 bases separating them. The CDR3 length is 13 residues. Germline CDR1 is PRHDT and CDR2 is FYEKMQ (reference sequence). The CDR3 sequence is CASSSQDEGLQHF. The CDR3 DNA sequence: TGTGCCAGCAGCTCCCAGGACGAAGGATTACAGCATTTT. The whole variable domain, remainder taken from reference TRBV13 and TRBJ1-5, is AAGVIQSPRHLIKEKRETATLKCYPIPRHDTVYWYQQGPGQDPQFLISFYEKMQSDKGSIPDRFSAQQFSDYHSELNMSSLELGDSALYFCASSSQDEGLQHFGDGTRLSIL.

This chain joins TRBV5-1 and TRBJ2-2; unclear D gene. V lost 8 bases and J 4 bases, leaving 15 bases between the germline ends. The CDR3 runs 14 residues. CDR1 is SGHRS, CDR2 YFSETQ, per germline. CDR3 protein: CASNLAARTGELFF. In DNA, the CDR3 is TGCGCCAGTAACTTGGCAGCACGCACCGGGGAGCTGTTTTTT.

This chain uses TRBV7-9 with TRBJ1-3; perhaps TRBD1 as D (6 bases). The CDR3 consists of 14 residues. V lost 3 bases, J lost 3 bases, and 9 bases lay in between. The germline CDR1 and CDR2 sequences are SEHNR and FQNEAQ (reference sequence). This chain's CDR3 is CASSLGGHGNTIYF. The CDR3, as DNA: TGTGCCAGCAGCTTGGGGGGGCATGGAAACACCATATATTTT.

This rearrangement joins TRBV7-6 to TRBJ2-7, with 9 bases identical to TRBD2. This CDR3 comprises 17 residues. CDR1 and CDR2 from the germline V gene are SGHVS and FNYEAQ. V was pared by 4 bases and J by 0 bases, with 10 bases of the junction left unmatched. For the CDR3, the DNA is TGTGCCAGCAGCTCCGGGGGGGCTAGCGGGGCCTCCTACGAGCAGTACTTC. It specifies CASSSGGASGASYEQYF. Using reference TRBV7-6 and TRBJ2-7 for the parts outside the CDR3, the full variable domain is GAGVSQSPRYKVTKRGQDVALRCDPISGHVSLYWYRQALGQGPEFLTYFNYEAQQDKSGLPNDRFSAERPEGSISTLTIQRTEQRDSAMYRCASSSGGASGASYEQYFGPGTRLTVT.

The CDR3 spells CAWGQGNIQYF. The CDR3, as DNA: TGTGCCTGGGGACAGGGGAACATTCAGTACTTC. V and J are TRBV30 and TRBJ2-4, with 9 bases lining up with TRBD1. The ends lost 5 bases at V and 7 bases at J; junction bases unmatched: 0. This CDR3 spans 11 amino acids. Germline V gene sequence: CDR1 GTSNPN, CDR2 SVGIG (reference sequence). Based on the CDR3 plus reference TRBV30 and TRBJ2-4, the full variable domain is SQTIHQWPATLVQPVGSPLSLECTVEGTSNPNLYWYRQAAGRGLQLLFYSVGIGQISSEVPQNLSASRPQDRQFILSSKKLLLSDSGFYLCAWGQGNIQYFGAGTRLSVL.

V usage is TRBV29-1 and J usage is TRBJ2-7, with 12 bases lining up with TRBD2. V was clipped by 1 base and J by 3 bases; unmatched bases: 4. Germline CDR1 SQVTM, CDR2 ANQGSEA. The CDR3 spans 15 residues. Here the CDR3 DNA reads TGCAGCGTTGAAGGTGGACTAGCGGGGAACTACGAGCAGTACTTC. Protein product: CSVEGGLAGNYEQYF.

This chain joins TRBV10-2 and TRBJ2-1; 11 bases line up with TRBD2. The germline V gene has CDR1 WSHSY and CDR2 SAAADI. This CDR3 contains 15 residues. V lost 2 bases and J lost 12; bases outside the gene matches: 9. The CDR3 here is CASSETSGRPNRQFF. DNA of the CDR3: TGCGCCAGCAGTGAGACTAGCGGGAGACCTAACCGGCAGTTCTTC.

The gene calls are TRBV7-9 and TRBJ2-1; D possibly corresponds to TRBD2 (6 bases). Germline assignment: CDR1 SEHNR and CDR2 FQNEAQ (reference sequence). The CDR3 totals 15 residues. V was shortened by 7 bases and J by 2 bases, with 15 bases between the two germline ends. CDR3 region: CASIRAGDTYNEQFF. CDR3 nucleotide sequence: TGTGCCAGCATCCGAGCGGGCGACACCTACAATGAGCAGTTCTTC. The full variable domain, in which reference TRBV7-9 and TRBJ2-1 provide the parts outside the CDR3, is DTGVSQNPRHKITKRGQNVTFRCDPISEHNRLYWYRQTLGQGPEFLTYFQNEAQLEKSRLLSDRFSAERPKGSFSTLEIQRTEQGDSAMYLCASIRAGDTYNEQFFGPGTRLTVL.

This chain uses TRBV10-3 with TRBJ2-7; D perhaps matches TRBD2 (7 bases). The CDR3 loop spans 14 amino acids. V gave up 6 bases and J gave up 5 bases, with 17 bases separating them. Germline lookup yields CDR1 ENHRY and CDR2 SYGVKD. This chain's CDR3 is CAIREAGTSHEQYF. The CDR3 DNA reads TGTGCCATCAGAGAAGCGGGGACAAGCCACGAGCAGTACTTC.